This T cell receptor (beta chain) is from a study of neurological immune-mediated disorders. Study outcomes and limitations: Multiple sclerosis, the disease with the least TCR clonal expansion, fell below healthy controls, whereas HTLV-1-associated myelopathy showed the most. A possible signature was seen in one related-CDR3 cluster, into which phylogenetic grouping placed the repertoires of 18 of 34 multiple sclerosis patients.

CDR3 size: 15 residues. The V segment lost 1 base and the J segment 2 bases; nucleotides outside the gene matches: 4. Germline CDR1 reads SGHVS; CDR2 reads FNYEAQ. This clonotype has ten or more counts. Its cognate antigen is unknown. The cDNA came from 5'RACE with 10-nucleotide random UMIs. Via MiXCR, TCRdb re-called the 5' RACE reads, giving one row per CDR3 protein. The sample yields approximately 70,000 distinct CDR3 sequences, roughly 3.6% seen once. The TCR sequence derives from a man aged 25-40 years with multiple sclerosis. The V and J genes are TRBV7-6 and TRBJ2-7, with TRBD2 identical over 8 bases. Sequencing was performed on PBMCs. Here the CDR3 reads CASSLGTGGAYEQYF. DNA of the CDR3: TGTGCCAGCAGCTTAGGGACCGGGGGGGCCTACGAGCAGTACTTC.